This is a list of T cell receptor beta chains from one sample in a study of blood T cell repertoires in COVID-19. Sequencing used immunoSEQ multiplex PCR; TCRdb keeps in-frame clones, though not all of them. This table holds 250,000 to 300,000 clones, approximately 90% found once. The sequenced sample was peripheral blood. The receptors shown here come from a woman aged 30 to 39 with active or convalescent COVID-19. Both conserved end residues are trimmed from each CDR3.

>TRBJ1-2|TRBV7-2|11
ASSGQTAYGYT
>TRBJ1-2|TRBV5-1|13
ASREGAFSHYGYT
>TRBJ2-7|TRBV10-3|11
AISESYSYEQY
>TRBJ1-1|TRBV30|13
AWSVGQGGGTEAF
>TRBJ2-1|TRBV6-5|14
ASSLQGPTSYNEQF
>TRBJ2-6|TRBV9|12
ASSVIAGANVLT
>TRBJ1-5|TRBV27|10
ASSFNNQPQH
>TRBJ2-2|TRBV15|13
ATSRDHRGTGELF
>TRBJ1-2|TRBV4-3|13
ASSQRTGTVYGYT
>TRBJ1-6|TRBV5-6|12
ASSSPGWVGPLH
>TRBJ2-1|TRBV9|13
ASSVGRGGQNEQF
>TRBJ2-3|TRBV27|18
ASSLSPTGQRLAMTDTQY
>TRBJ1-1|TRBV7-2|13
ASSWGDRGGTEAF
>TRBJ1-1|TRBV19|12
ASTYGQGGTEAF
>TRBJ1-2|TRBV30|11
AWSVRQGWGYT
>TRBJ1-5|TRBV6-1|13
ASSPDTYSNQPQH
>TRBJ2-7|TRBV3-1/TRBV3-2|12
ASSPSWGEVEQY
>TRBJ2-3|TRBV28|13
ASSLYPSGTDTQY
>TRBJ2-3|TRBV5-4|16
ASSLGLAGGRGTDTQY
>TRBJ2-3|TRBV19|14
ASSMWGSTSTDTQY
>TRBJ1-1|TRBV29-1|11
SGRDRGNTEAF
>TRBJ1-2|TRBV5-1|12
ASSTTGGDYGYT
>TRBJ2-7|TRBV12-5|13
ASALRGAGVLEQY
>TRBJ1-2|TRBV5-1|15
ASSPDRGRGRTGGYT
>TRBJ2-1|TRBV30|12
AWSDTGLLNEQF
>TRBJ2-1|TRBV5-6|10
ASSLVGGEQF
>TRBJ2-3|TRBV7-9|12
ASSPGTPGDTQY
>TRBJ1-1|TRBV18|16
ASSLIPPQTGSNTEAF
>TRBJ1-2|TRBV5-1|13
ASSLDDRWGGGYT
>TRBJ2-5|TRBV3-1/TRBV3-2|12
ASSQRAGQETQY
>TRBJ2-7|TRBV19|12
ASSITREVHEQY
>TRBJ1-1|TRBV28|12
ASTPGQWNTEAF
>TRBJ2-3|TRBV13|15
ASSPGRASGGSYTQY
>TRBJ2-6|TRBV24-1|16
ATSASGTGVSGANVLT
>TRBJ2-7|TRBV3-1/TRBV3-2|15
ASSANYRGYNNYEQY
>TRBJ2-1|TRBV5-1|11
ASSLSGGTEQF
>TRBJ2-3|TRBV6-4|13
ASSDTSGGADTQY
>TRBJ1-4|TRBV18|11
ASSPDRNEKLF
>TRBJ2-7|TRBV19|12
ASSKQGANVEQY
>TRBJ2-5|TRBV5-1|11
ASSLDSQETQY
>TRBJ2-2|TRBV7-2|16
ASSANGMTGLTTGELF
>TRBJ1-1|TRBV2|11
ASGAQKNTEAF
>TRBJ2-1|TRBV28|16
ASSKHSGAPSSYNEQF
>TRBJ1-1|TRBV4-3|14
ASSQGVEGIGTEAF
>TRBJ1-4|TRBV29-1|11
SAAQGPNEKLF
>TRBJ2-5|TRBV11-2|12
ASKSGGLQETQY
>TRBJ2-5|TRBV5-1|13
ASSTGTGGQETQY
>TRBJ1-5|TRBV9|13
ASSVGGFSNQPQH
>TRBJ1-1|TRBV29-1|10
SVKGQGNEAF
>TRBJ1-2|TRBV4-2|13
ASSQSGQEGNGYT
>TRBJ2-4|TRBV6-5|11
ASSYDNGDIQY
>TRBJ1-4|TRBV5-1|13
ASSLDDRGGEKLF
>TRBJ2-6|TRBV19|15
ASSMNRGGSGANVLT
>TRBJ1-2|TRBV16|12
ASSQSPGYYGYT